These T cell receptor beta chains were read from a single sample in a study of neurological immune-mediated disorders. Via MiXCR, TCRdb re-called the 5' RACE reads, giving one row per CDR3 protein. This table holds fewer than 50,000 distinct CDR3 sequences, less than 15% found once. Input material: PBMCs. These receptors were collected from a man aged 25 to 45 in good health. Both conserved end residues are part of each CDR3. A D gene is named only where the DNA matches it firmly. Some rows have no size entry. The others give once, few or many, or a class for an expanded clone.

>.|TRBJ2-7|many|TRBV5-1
CASRVALSVTYEQYF
TGCGCCAGCAGGGTGGCCCTTTCGGTTACCTACGAGCAGTACTTC
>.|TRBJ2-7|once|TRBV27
CASRLRHRSSYEQYF
TGTGCCAGCAGACTTAGGCACAGGAGCTCCTACGAGCAGTACTTC
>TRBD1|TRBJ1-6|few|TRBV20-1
CSARDETTGENSPLHF
TGCAGTGCTAGAGATGAGACAACAGGGGAAAATTCACCCCTCCACTTT
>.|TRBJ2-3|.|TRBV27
CASCTGRVTDTQYF
TGTGCCAGCTGTACCGGGAGAGTCACAGATACGCAGTATTTT
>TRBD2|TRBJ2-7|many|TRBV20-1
CSATDTGTSGRAGYEQYF
TGCAGTGCTACAGATACCGGGACTAGCGGGAGGGCCGGGTACGAGCAGTACTTC
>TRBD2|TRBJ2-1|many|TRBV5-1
CASKRGRESVEQFF
TGCGCCAGCAAACGAGGGAGGGAGAGCGTTGAGCAGTTCTTC
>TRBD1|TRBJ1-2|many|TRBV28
CASKMGQANYGYTF
TGTGCCAGCAAGATGGGACAGGCAAACTATGGCTACACCTTC
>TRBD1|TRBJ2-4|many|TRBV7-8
CASSLRQGFQENIQYF
TGTGCCAGCAGCTTACGACAGGGCTTTCAGGAAAACATTCAGTACTTC
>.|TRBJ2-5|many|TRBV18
CASSPRTKETQYF
TGTGCCAGCTCACCTAGGACGAAAGAGACCCAGTACTTC
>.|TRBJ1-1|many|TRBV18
CASSPQVNTEAFF
TGTGCCAGCTCACCCCAAGTGAACACTGAAGCTTTCTTT
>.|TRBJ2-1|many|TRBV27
CAAGRGGDYNEQFF
TGTGCTGCGGGGCGAGGGGGAGACTACAATGAGCAGTTCTTC
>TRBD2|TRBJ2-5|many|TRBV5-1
CASSIAGGQETQYF
TGCGCCAGCAGCATAGCGGGGGGCCAAGAGACCCAGTACTTC
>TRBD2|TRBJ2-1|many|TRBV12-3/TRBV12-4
CASSLLGLAGEEQFF
TGTGCCAGCAGTTTACTTGGACTAGCGGGAGAGGAGCAGTTCTTC
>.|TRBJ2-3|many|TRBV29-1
CSVDTGSTDTQYF
TGCAGCGTTGATACGGGGAGCACAGATACGCAGTATTTT
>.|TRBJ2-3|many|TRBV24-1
CATSDFLGPTQYF
TGTGCCACCAGTGATTTTTTGGGCCCTACGCAGTATTTT
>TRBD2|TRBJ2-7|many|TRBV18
CASSDGTSGDEQYF
TGTGCCAGCTCCGACGGGACTAGCGGAGACGAGCAGTACTTC
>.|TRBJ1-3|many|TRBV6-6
CASSYGRSSGNTIYF
TGTGCCAGCAGTTACGGCAGGAGCTCTGGAAACACCATATATTTT
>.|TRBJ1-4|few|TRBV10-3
CAISETDNEKLFF
TGTGCCATCAGTGAGACGGATAATGAAAAACTGTTTTTT
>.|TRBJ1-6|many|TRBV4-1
CASTPDNSYNSPLHF
TGCGCCAGCACCCCCGATAACTCCTATAATTCACCCCTCCACTTT
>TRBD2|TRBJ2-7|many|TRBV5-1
CASSEGTSSYEQYF
TGCGCCAGCAGCGAAGGGACTAGCAGCTACGAGCAGTACTTC
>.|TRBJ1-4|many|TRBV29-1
CSVEGGGEKLFF
TGCAGCGTTGAAGGGGGAGGGGAAAAACTGTTTTTT
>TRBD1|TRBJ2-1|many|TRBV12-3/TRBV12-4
CASSLFRTGRYNEQFF
TGTGCCAGCAGTCTATTTCGGACAGGACGCTACAATGAGCAGTTCTTC
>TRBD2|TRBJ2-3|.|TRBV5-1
CARTSWAGTSGSSGTQYF
TGCGCCAGAACTTCATGGGCCGGGACTAGCGGGAGTTCTGGTACGCAGTATTTT
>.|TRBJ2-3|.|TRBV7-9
CDSSLDGTSTDTQYF
TGTGACAGCAGCTTAGACGGGACTAGCACAGATACGCAGTATTTT
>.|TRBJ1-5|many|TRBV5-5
CASSLEVVTQVSNQPQHF
TGTGCCAGCAGCTTGGAGGTGGTGACACAAGTTAGCAATCAGCCCCAGCATTTT
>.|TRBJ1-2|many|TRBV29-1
CSVEEGGSYTF
TGCAGCGTTGAAGAAGGGGGGAGCTACACCTTC
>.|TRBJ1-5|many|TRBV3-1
CASSSRVGNQPQHF
TGTGCCAGCAGCTCCCGGGTCGGCAATCAGCCCCAGCATTTT
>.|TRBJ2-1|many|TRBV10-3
CAISGSSSYNEQFF
TGTGCCATCAGTGGATCAAGCTCCTACAATGAGCAGTTCTTC
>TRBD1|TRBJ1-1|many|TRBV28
CAIRSLGTGNTEAFF
TGTGCCATCAGATCTTTAGGGACAGGGAACACTGAAGCTTTCTTT
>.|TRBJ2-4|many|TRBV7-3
CASSLGPGNVKNIQYF
TGTGCCAGCAGCTTAGGCCCGGGAAACGTCAAAAACATTCAGTACTTC
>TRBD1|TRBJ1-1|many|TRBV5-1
CASSLLDRGVTEAFF
TGCGCCAGCAGCTTGTTAGACAGGGGTGTCACTGAAGCTTTCTTT
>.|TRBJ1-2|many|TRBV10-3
CAISDQVNYGYTF
TGTGCCATCAGTGACCAGGTTAACTATGGCTACACCTTC
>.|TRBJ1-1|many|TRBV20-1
CSARVGWGQESTGNTEAFF
TGCAGTGCTAGAGTTGGGTGGGGGCAGGAATCTACGGGCAACACTGAAGCTTTCTTT